This T cell receptor beta chain was sequenced in a study of CXCR3-negative and CXCR3-positive naive CD8 T cells. CDR3 size: 13 residues. Germline CDR1 reads LNHDA; CDR2 reads SQIVND (reference sequence). TRB cDNA libraries were made by UMI-labeled 5' RACE. With the 5' RACE reads reprocessed, TCRdb shows one record per CDR3 protein and no DNA. In total, the table holds fewer than 80,000 distinct CDR3 sequences. The receptor's source is a human donor in good health. Some clones in this sample may be carry-over from other donors' samples. The chain is built from TRBV19 and TRBJ2-1; the TCRdb D gene call, TRBD1, has no DNA to confirm it. Sample: naive CXCR3- CD8+ T cells from blood. The subset denotes: CD45RO-CCR7+CD27+CD95- naive CD8+ T cells lacking CXCR3 (TNR3-). The CDR3 protein is CAISQGPDNEQFF. The full variable domain, in which reference TRBV19 and TRBJ2-1 provide the parts outside the CDR3, is DGGITQSPKYLFRKEGQNVTLSCEQNLNHDAMYWYRQDPGQGLRLIYYSQIVNDFQKGDIAEGYSVSREKKESFPLTVTSAQKNPTAFYLCAISQGPDNEQFFGPGTRLTVL.